This T cell receptor (beta chain) was identified during a study of blood T cells in healthy people across ages. Study-wide context: Per two T cells, about one barcoded beta molecule was captured through template switching.

Using a J-beta primer mix together with a sample-barcoded 5' primer, a second PCR was run for roughly 7 to 12 cycles. From the 5' RACE reads, TCRdb called clonotypes with MiXCR, one entry per CDR3 protein. In the table there are roughly 730,000 distinct CDR3 sequences, more than 50% of which are singletons. This clonotype came up a few times. Trimming cost V 2 bases and J 1 base; bases outside gene matches: 12. The CDR3 has 18 residues. The germline V gene has CDR1 SGHTA and CDR2 FQGNSA. The V and J genes are TRBV7-2 and TRBJ2-7; 9 bases agree with TRBD1. Sequenced sample: blood. This sequence originates from a man aged 35 to 55 in good health. CDR3 nucleotide sequence: TGTGCCAGCAGCTTAATCGGGACAGGGAAACGTGTTTCCTACGAGCAGTACTTC. Translated, it gives CASSLIGTGKRVSYEQYF.